The present T cell receptor (beta chain) was sequenced within a study of T cells in Graves' hyperthyroidism and ophthalmopathy. V was trimmed by 2 bases and J by 1 base, leaving 5 bases between them. The CDR3 is made up of 13 amino acids. There are many counts of this clonotype. RNA transcripts yielded amplified TCR beta CDR3 regions. When the TCR CDR3 underwent first-round RT-PCR, the HTBI primer set was used. TCRdb ran MiXCR on the multiplex PCR reads and lists one entry per CDR3 protein. The sample shows some 98,000 distinct CDR3 sequences, roughly 37% of them seen only once. Newly diagnosed patients aged 18 to 65 had hyperthyroidism of under 2 months' duration. Exclusion criteria comprised uncontrolled infection, other autoimmune disease, pregnancy or lactation.

This sequence originates from a woman between 25 and 40 years old with Graves' hyperthyroidism. The material sequenced was peripheral blood or thyroid tissue (not recorded which). This chain connects TRBV12-3 or TRBV12-4 to TRBJ1-1; D not certain. The DNA of the CDR3 is TGTGCCAGCAGTTTACCCAGGAACACTGAAGCTTTCTTT. The encoded protein is CASSLPRNTEAFF.